Below, one T cell receptor (beta chain) is given with its context. V was pared by 0 bases and J by 0 bases, with 11 bases of the junction left unmatched. This CDR3 has 20 amino acids. This record comes from a study of blood T cell repertoires in COVID-19. At the level of the study: Samples representing acute and convalescent COVID-19 were sourced from the United States, Italy and Spain. T cells, B-cell-depleted T cells, or PBMCs provided the cDNA or gDNA that served as material.

Generated by immunoSEQ multiplex PCR, the TCRdb table keeps only in-frame clones and is missing some. The sample carries some 300,000 clones, about nine tenths recorded once. The chain uses TRBV23-1 and TRBJ1-5; the match to TRBD1 covers 10 bases. TRBV23-1 has ORF status, its function being uncertain. This sequence was found in a woman in her thirties who had recovered from COVID-19. The source material was PBMCs or T cells enriched from blood (not recorded which). CDR3 bases: TGCGCCAGCAGTCAATCGGGGGGGGACAGGGGTCTCTATAGCAATCAGCCCCAGCATTTT. Protein: CASSQSGGDRGLYSNQPQHF.